The T cell receptor (beta chain) under discussion was sequenced for a study of blood T cell repertoires in COVID-19. Germline values: CDR1 SQVTM, CDR2 ANQGSEA. Unmatched junction bases numbered 2, after V lost 1 base and J lost 4 bases. The CDR3 runs to 13 residues. In the authors' methods: It was from reference gene primer amplification that nucleated cell counts were estimated. The protocol was immunoSEQ multiplex PCR, while the TCRdb copy is restricted to in-frame clones and leaves out a portion. V, J and clone size are those of that table, while D and trimming were read from the DNA. The sample has over 200,000 clones; around 85% are singletons.

The J gene is TRBJ1-1, the V gene TRBV29-1; 8 bases fit TRBD1. The sequenced sample consisted of peripheral blood. The receptor comes from a human donor in a cohort sampled during active COVID-19. The CDR3 protein is CSVEGTGLTEAFF. Written as DNA, the CDR3 is TGCAGCGTTGAAGGGACAGGGCTCACTGAAGCTTTCTTT. The full variable domain, its missing parts supplied by reference TRBV29-1 and TRBJ1-1, is SAVISQKPSRDICQRGTSLTIQCQVDSQVTMMFWYRQQPGQSLTLIATANQGSEATYESGFVIDKFPISRPNLTFSTLTVSNMSPEDSSIYLCSVEGTGLTEAFFGQGTRLTVV.